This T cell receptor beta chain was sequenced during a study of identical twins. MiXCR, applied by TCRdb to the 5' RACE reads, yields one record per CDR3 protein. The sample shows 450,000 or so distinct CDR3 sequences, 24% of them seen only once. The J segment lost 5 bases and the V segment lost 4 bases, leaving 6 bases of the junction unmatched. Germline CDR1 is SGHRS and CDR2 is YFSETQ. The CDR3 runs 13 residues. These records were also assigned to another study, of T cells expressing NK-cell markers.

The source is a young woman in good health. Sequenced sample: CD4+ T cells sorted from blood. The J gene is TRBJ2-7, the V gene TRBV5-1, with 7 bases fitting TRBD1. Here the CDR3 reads CASSTGTVDEQYF. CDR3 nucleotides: TGCGCCAGCAGCACCGGGACAGTGGACGAGCAGTACTTC.